These T cell receptor beta chains were read from a single sample in a study of immune evolution from preneoplasia to lung adenocarcinoma. Clones were read by immunoSEQ multiplex PCR, and TCRdb kept only the in-frame ones, dropping some. The data show about 6,500 clones, roughly 80% seen once. The specimen sequenced was FFPE lung adenocarcinoma in situ tissue. Source of these receptors: a donor at least 70 years old with lung adenocarcinoma. Each CDR3 is given with its conserved first and last residue. A D gene is named only where the DNA matches it firmly. Not all rows give a size; the values are once, few, many and, for expanded clones, a class.

size: .; V: TRBV29-1; J: TRBJ2-7; D: TRBD2; DNA: TGCAGCGTTGCGGTCAGCGGGAGCTACGAGCAGTACTTC; CDR3: CSVAVSGSYEQYF
size: .; V: TRBV18; J: TRBJ2-7; D: .; DNA: TGTGCCAGCTCACAAGGGGACGGCGGCATGGAGCAGTACTTC; CDR3: CASSQGDGGMEQYF
size: .; V: TRBV19; J: TRBJ2-3; D: TRBD1; DNA: TGTGCCAGTAGTATAGGCACCGGGACAGGGAGAGATACGCAGTATTTT; CDR3: CASSIGTGTGRDTQYF
size: .; V: TRBV6-1; J: TRBJ1-1; D: TRBD1; DNA: TGTGCCAGCAGACAGGGGCTGAACACTGAAGCTTTCTTT; CDR3: CASRQGLNTEAFF
size: .; V: TRBV27; J: TRBJ2-2; D: TRBD1; DNA: TGTGCCAGCAGCCCCAAAAGGGGGCCCGGGGAGCTGTTTTTT; CDR3: CASSPKRGPGELFF
size: .; V: TRBV18; J: TRBJ2-7; D: .; DNA: TGTGCCAGCTCACCAGGGAAAACCCCACAGGCCAGCTCCTACGAGCAGTACTTC; CDR3: CASSPGKTPQASSYEQYF
size: .; V: TRBV10-1; J: TRBJ2-7; D: .; DNA: TGCGCCAGCGGGAACAGCTACGAGCAGTACTTC; CDR3: CASGNSYEQYF
size: .; V: TRBV6-1; J: TRBJ2-7; D: .; DNA: TGTGCCAGCAGTCGGGCGGCGCCTGGCTACGAGCAGTACTTC; CDR3: CASSRAAPGYEQYF
size: .; V: TRBV6-6; J: TRBJ1-4; D: TRBD1; DNA: TGTGCCAGCAGGGACAGGGGAGAGGAAAAACTGTTTTTT; CDR3: CASRDRGEEKLFF
size: few; V: TRBV5-4; J: TRBJ1-2; D: .; DNA: TGTGCCAGCAGCTTGACAAACTATGGCTACACCTTC; CDR3: CASSLTNYGYTF
size: .; V: TRBV14; J: TRBJ2-1; D: .; DNA: TGTGCCAGCAGCCAGATAGGGACTGTTGCGATCAATGAGCAGTTCTTC; CDR3: CASSQIGTVAINEQFF
size: .; V: TRBV5-1; J: TRBJ1-1; D: .; DNA: TGCGCCAGCAGCTTGACCGCTACGGTTGGGACCCAAGAGGCTTTCTTT; CDR3: CASSLTATVGTQEAFF
size: .; V: TRBV6-5; J: TRBJ2-2; D: .; DNA: TGTGCCAGCAGTTACTCCGGCGGGAACACCGGGGAGCTGTTTTTT; CDR3: CASSYSGGNTGELFF
size: .; V: TRBV7-8; J: TRBJ2-2; D: .; DNA: TGTGCCAGCAGCGCAGGGGTTCAGAAGAGGAACACCGGGGAGCTGTTTTTT; CDR3: CASSAGVQKRNTGELFF
size: once; V: TRBV5-1; J: TRBJ2-5; D: TRBD2; DNA: TGCGCCAGCAGGCTTGGGGGGGTCCAAGAGACCCAGTACTTC; CDR3: CASRLGGVQETQYF
size: .; V: TRBV11-3; J: TRBJ2-1; D: .; DNA: TGTGCCAGCAGCTTAGACTCCCGGAATGAGCAGTTCTTC; CDR3: CASSLDSRNEQFF
size: .; V: TRBV4-1; J: TRBJ2-1; D: .; DNA: TGCGCCAGCAGCCAAGATTGTGGCGGCTCCTACAATGAGCAGTTCTTC; CDR3: CASSQDCGGSYNEQFF
size: .; V: TRBV30; J: TRBJ1-2; D: .; DNA: TGTGCCTGGAGAACGTTCTATGGCTACACCTTC; CDR3: CAWRTFYGYTF
size: .; V: TRBV7-9; J: TRBJ1-1; D: TRBD1; DNA: TGTGCCAGCAGCGCCGCGACAGGGGGCACTGAAGCTTTCTTT; CDR3: CASSAATGGTEAFF
size: .; V: TRBV6-5; J: TRBJ2-7; D: .; DNA: TGTGCCAGCAGTTACTCCTATCAGGGTACCTACGAGCAGTACTTC; CDR3: CASSYSYQGTYEQYF
size: .; V: TRBV15; J: TRBJ2-7; D: .; DNA: TGTGCCACCAGCAGAGAGGGCTACGAGCAGTACTTC; CDR3: CATSREGYEQYF
size: .; V: TRBV5-1; J: TRBJ1-5; D: .; DNA: TGCGCCAGCAGTCCAACAGGGTATAGCAATCAGCCCCAGCATTTT; CDR3: CASSPTGYSNQPQHF
size: .; V: TRBV5-1; J: TRBJ2-1; D: .; DNA: TGCGCCAGCAGCTTGGTCTCCCGATCCTACAATGAGCAGTTCTTC; CDR3: CASSLVSRSYNEQFF
size: .; V: TRBV11-3; J: TRBJ2-1; D: TRBD2; DNA: TGTGCCAGCAGCCCTAGCGGGTCTGAGCAGTTCTTC; CDR3: CASSPSGSEQFF
size: .; V: TRBV27; J: TRBJ2-2; D: .; DNA: TGTGCCAGCAGTCGCCCTGATACCTACCGCCCGGCCGGGACGGCGAACACCGGGGAGCTGTTTTTT; CDR3: CASSRPDTYRPAGTANTGELFF
size: .; V: TRBV7-9; J: TRBJ2-7; D: TRBD2; DNA: TGTGCCAGCAGCTCCGGGACTAGCGGCCTTCTGGGCTCCTACGAGCAGTACTTC; CDR3: CASSSGTSGLLGSYEQYF
size: .; V: TRBV7-2; J: TRBJ2-3; D: .; DNA: TGTGCCAGCAGCCTCGGTCCCACAGATACGCAGTATTTT; CDR3: CASSLGPTDTQYF
size: .; V: TRBV10-3; J: TRBJ1-4; D: .; DNA: TGTGCCATCAGTGGATCCCGGGCAACTAATGAAAAACTGTTTTTT; CDR3: CAISGSRATNEKLFF
size: .; V: TRBV2; J: TRBJ2-5; D: .; DNA: TGTGCCAGTAGCGAGCTGCTAGAGACCCAGTACTTC; CDR3: CASSELLETQYF
size: .; V: TRBV6-1; J: TRBJ2-3; D: .; DNA: TGTGCCAGCAGTGAAGCGGGAGGAGGGGGATTCACAGATACGCAGTATTTT; CDR3: CASSEAGGGGFTDTQYF
size: once; V: TRBV15; J: TRBJ2-7; D: .; DNA: TGTGCCACCAGCCAGGATCTGGGATCCTACGAGCAGTACTTC; CDR3: CATSQDLGSYEQYF
size: .; V: TRBV11-1; J: TRBJ1-1; D: .; DNA: TGTGCCAGCAGGCACGGGACTGTAACTGAAGCTTTCTTT; CDR3: CASRHGTVTEAFF
size: .; V: TRBV5-6; J: TRBJ2-7; D: .; DNA: TGTGCCAGCAGCTTCGAAGGGGCGGGACCCCACGAGCAGTACTTC; CDR3: CASSFEGAGPHEQYF
size: few; V: TRBV6-5; J: TRBJ1-2; D: .; DNA: TGTGCCAGCACCTCCCGAGGGGGTGGCTACACCTTC; CDR3: CASTSRGGGYTF
size: few; V: TRBV9; J: TRBJ1-2; D: .; DNA: TGTGCCAGCAGCAAAAGACAGGTTTACTATGGCTACACCTTC; CDR3: CASSKRQVYYGYTF
size: .; V: TRBV7-8; J: TRBJ2-7; D: TRBD2; DNA: TGTGCCAGCAGCTTAGCGCTAAGCGGGAGGGCGGGCGAGCAGTACTTC; CDR3: CASSLALSGRAGEQYF
size: .; V: TRBV5-8; J: TRBJ2-2; D: .; DNA: TGTGCCAGCAGCTTAGGGTTCGACACCGGGGAGCTGTTTTTT; CDR3: CASSLGFDTGELFF
size: .; V: TRBV5-6; J: TRBJ2-3; D: .; DNA: TGTGCCAGCAGCTTGGTGGCAGATACGCAGTATTTT; CDR3: CASSLVADTQYF
size: .; V: TRBV6-1; J: TRBJ1-5; D: .; DNA: TGTGCCAGCAGTTCACGAGATGGGCCCCAGCATTTT; CDR3: CASSSRDGPQHF
size: .; V: TRBV9; J: TRBJ2-3; D: TRBD2; DNA: TGTGCCAGCAGCAGAGAGAGGGGAGGGCGGGCGGATACGCAGTATTTT; CDR3: CASSRERGGRADTQYF
size: .; V: TRBV18; J: TRBJ1-2; D: .; DNA: TGTGCCAGCTCGGGAAACGATCTTCAAAACTATGGCTACACCTTC; CDR3: CASSGNDLQNYGYTF
size: .; V: TRBV14; J: TRBJ1-5; D: .; DNA: TGTGCCAGCAGCCAGGGTAGACAGCCCCAGCATTTT; CDR3: CASSQGRQPQHF